Following are 12 T cell receptor beta chains from one sample sequenced in a study of post-analysis software for immune sequencing data. The study's findings and limits: A few TRBV segments, TRBV5-6, TRBV5-1 and TRBV20-1 among them, were found more frequent in patients than controls.

No antigen has been assigned to these receptors. Presence of unique molecular identifiers characterized the TCR beta cDNA libraries. TCRdb processed the PCR reads anew with MiXCR; each CDR3 protein has one entry. The data show over 300,000 distinct CDR3 sequences, around 33% seen once. Material: blood. The receptors were gathered from a girl aged 10 to 17 with multiple sclerosis.

J is TRBJ2-3 and V is TRBV7-6, with 11 bases lining up with TRBD2. Germline V gives CDR1 SGHVS, CDR2 FNYEAQ. This CDR3 is 16 amino acids long. V lost 4 bases to trimming and J lost 5 bases; unmatched junction nucleotides: 8. CDR3 coding DNA: TGTGCCAGCAGCTCACGTAGCGGGGGGGCCAGAGATACGCAGTATTTT. It specifies CASSSRSGGARDTQYF.

This clonotype appeared a few times. This chain links TRBV11-2 with TRBJ2-3, with 8 bases matching TRBD1. The trim removed 4 bases at V and 3 bases at J, leaving 21 bases unmatched. CDR1 SGHAT and CDR2 FQNNGV come from the germline V gene. The CDR3 totals 20 residues. CDR3 bases: TGTGCCAGCAGCTCCTTCCCGGACAGGGTTCCCCCTAAGCCAACAGATACGCAGTATTTT. This gives the protein CASSSFPDRVPPKPTDTQYF.

This clonotype occurred a few times. The junction departs from the called germline gene at one end, perhaps through a read error. The chain carries TRBV29-1 and TRBJ2-7; no reliable D call. CDR1 and CDR2 (germline): SQVTM, ANQGSEA. The CDR3 is made up of 14 amino acids. CDR3 sequence: CSVEDSRPGGEQYF. CDR3 nucleotide sequence: TGCAGCGTCGAAGATTCGCGCCCCGGCGGCGAGCAGTACTTC.

CDR3 sequence: CASSLRSTNEKLFF. The CDR3 DNA is TGTGCCAGCAGCTTAAGGTCCACTAATGAAAAACTGTTTTTT. The chain employs TRBV7-9 and TRBJ1-4; no clear D gene. The CDR3 is made up of 14 amino acids. Germline V gene lookup returns CDR1 SEHNR and CDR2 FQNEAQ (reference sequence). Trimming removed 2 bases at V and 2 bases at J, with 6 bases between.

The CDR3 sequence is CASSRQANEQFF. The CDR3 coding sequence is TGTGCCAGCTCCAGACAGGCCAATGAGCAGTTCTTC. This rearrangement joins TRBV2 to TRBJ2-1; a possible D gene is TRBD1 (6 bases). The germline V gene encodes CDR1 SNHLY and CDR2 FYNNEI. V shed 8 bases and J shed 6 bases, with 11 bases lying between them. This CDR3 contains 12 residues.

The rearrangement uses TRBV5-5 and TRBJ2-7; 7 bases map to TRBD1. Germline V gene lookup returns CDR1 SGHKS and CDR2 YYEKEE (reference sequence). The ends lost 4 bases at V and 1 base at J; junction bases unmatched: 11. CDR3 length: 16 residues. The chain's CDR3 is CASSPHRDSRSYEQYF. CDR3 sequence (DNA): TGTGCCAGCAGCCCCCACCGGGACAGCCGGTCCTACGAGCAGTACTTC. The full variable domain, rest sourced from reference TRBV5-5 and TRBJ2-7, is DAGVTQSPTHLIKTRGQQVTLRCSPISGHKSVSWYQQVLGQGPQFIFQYYEKEERGRGNFPDRFSARQFPNYSSELNVNALLLGDSALYLCASSPHRDSRSYEQYFGPGTRLTVT.

The V and J genes are TRBV12-3 or TRBV12-4 and TRBJ1-1, with no clear D. The CDR3 is made up of 11 amino acids. Trimming stripped 8 bases from V and 10 bases from J, with 14 bases between. The CDR3 DNA reads as TGTGCCAGCGCCACTGACGTTAGAGCTTTCTTT. Translated, it gives CASATDVRAFF.

This clonotype was seen only a few times. The chain links TRBV6-5 to TRBJ1-2; 9 bases are shared with TRBD1. Unmatched junction bases numbered 9, after V lost 1 base and J lost 6 bases. The CDR3 runs to 16 residues. Germline lookup yields CDR1 MNHEY and CDR2 SVGAGI. The CDR3 loop is CASSYLTGGEGNGYTF. The CDR3 nucleotides are TGTGCCAGCAGTTACTTGACAGGGGGTGAAGGGAATGGCTACACCTTC.

This sequence joins TRBV7-8 and TRBJ1-2, with 7 positions matching TRBD1. The germline CDR1 and CDR2 sequences are SGHVS and FQNEAQ. The trim removed 5 bases at V and 4 bases at J, leaving 10 bases unmatched. The CDR3 has 15 residues. CDR3 DNA sequence: TGTGCCAGCAGCCCGACGAGACAGGGCGGCTATGGCTACACCTTC. Its protein is CASSPTRQGGYGYTF.

V is TRBV7-2 and J is TRBJ1-1, with D uncertain. V lost 5 bases and J 9 bases, leaving 19 bases between the germline ends. Germline assignment: CDR1 SGHTA and CDR2 FQGNSA. The CDR3 covers 14 residues. This chain's CDR3 is CASSPRAPGGKAFF. In nucleotides, the CDR3 is TGTGCCAGCAGCCCCCGGGCACCCGGCGGGAAAGCTTTCTTT.

Only a few counts were recorded for this clonotype. The chain combines TRBV29-1 with TRBJ1-2; TRBD1 might be the D (5 bases). V shed 6 bases and J shed 1 base, with 12 bases lying between them. There are 13 residues in the CDR3. CDR1 is SQVTM, CDR2 ANQGSEA, per germline. The CDR3, as DNA: TGCAGCGTCGACGGAAGGGGTAACTATGGCTACACCTTC. Protein: CSVDGRGNYGYTF.

The chain employs TRBV7-9 and TRBJ2-1, with D unclear. Trimming cost V 5 bases and J 6 bases, with 17 bases left between them. Germline CDR1 SEHNR, CDR2 FQNEAQ (reference sequence). The CDR3 length is 15 residues. The CDR3 DNA sequence: TGTGCCAGCAGCCGAGTGCCTGGGGTGAGCAATGAGCAGTTCTTC. It codes for CASSRVPGVSNEQFF.